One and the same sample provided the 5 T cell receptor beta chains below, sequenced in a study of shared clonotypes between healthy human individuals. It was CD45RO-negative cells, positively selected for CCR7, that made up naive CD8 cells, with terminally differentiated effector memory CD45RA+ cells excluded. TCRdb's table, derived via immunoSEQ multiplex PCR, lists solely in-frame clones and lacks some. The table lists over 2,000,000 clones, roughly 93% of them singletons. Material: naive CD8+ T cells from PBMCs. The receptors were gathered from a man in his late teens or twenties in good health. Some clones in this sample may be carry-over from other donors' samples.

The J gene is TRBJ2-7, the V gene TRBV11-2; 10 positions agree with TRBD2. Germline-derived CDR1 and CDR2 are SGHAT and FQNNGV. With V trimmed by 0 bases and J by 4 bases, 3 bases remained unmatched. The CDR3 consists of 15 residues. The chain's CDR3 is CASSLDPAGGYEQYF. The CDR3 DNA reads TGTGCCAGCAGCTTAGATCCAGCGGGAGGGTACGAGCAGTACTTC.

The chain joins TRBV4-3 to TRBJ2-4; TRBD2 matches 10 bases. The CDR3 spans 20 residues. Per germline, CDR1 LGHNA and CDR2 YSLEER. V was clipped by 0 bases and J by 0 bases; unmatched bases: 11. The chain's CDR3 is CASSQDLVASGGLAKNIQYF. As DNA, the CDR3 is TGCGCCAGCAGCCAAGATCTCGTGGCTAGCGGGGGCCTAGCCAAAAACATTCAGTACTTC.

The CDR3 protein is CASSITSAGGDTQYF. DNA of the CDR3: TGTGCCAGCAGCATCACTAGCGCCGGAGGGGATACGCAGTATTTT. The chain is built from TRBV7-3 and TRBJ2-3; TRBD2 aligns across 7 bases. V shed 5 bases, J shed 6 bases, and the junction held 11 bases outside the gene matches. This CDR3 region has 15 residues. CDR1 is SGHTA, CDR2 FQGTGA, per germline.

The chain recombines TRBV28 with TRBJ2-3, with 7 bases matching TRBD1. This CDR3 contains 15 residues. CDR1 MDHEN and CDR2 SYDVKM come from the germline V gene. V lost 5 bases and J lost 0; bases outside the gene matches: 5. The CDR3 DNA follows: TGTGCCAGCAGTCCGACAGGGTGGAGCACAGATACGCAGTATTTT. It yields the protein CASSPTGWSTDTQYF.

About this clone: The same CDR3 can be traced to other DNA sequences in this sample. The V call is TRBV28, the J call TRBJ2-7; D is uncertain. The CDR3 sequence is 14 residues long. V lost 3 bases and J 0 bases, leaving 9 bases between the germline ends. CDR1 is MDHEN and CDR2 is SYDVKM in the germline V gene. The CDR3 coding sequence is TGTGCCAGCAGTTTTTTGCTTAGCTCCTACGAGCAGTACTTC. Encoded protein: CASSFLLSSYEQYF.